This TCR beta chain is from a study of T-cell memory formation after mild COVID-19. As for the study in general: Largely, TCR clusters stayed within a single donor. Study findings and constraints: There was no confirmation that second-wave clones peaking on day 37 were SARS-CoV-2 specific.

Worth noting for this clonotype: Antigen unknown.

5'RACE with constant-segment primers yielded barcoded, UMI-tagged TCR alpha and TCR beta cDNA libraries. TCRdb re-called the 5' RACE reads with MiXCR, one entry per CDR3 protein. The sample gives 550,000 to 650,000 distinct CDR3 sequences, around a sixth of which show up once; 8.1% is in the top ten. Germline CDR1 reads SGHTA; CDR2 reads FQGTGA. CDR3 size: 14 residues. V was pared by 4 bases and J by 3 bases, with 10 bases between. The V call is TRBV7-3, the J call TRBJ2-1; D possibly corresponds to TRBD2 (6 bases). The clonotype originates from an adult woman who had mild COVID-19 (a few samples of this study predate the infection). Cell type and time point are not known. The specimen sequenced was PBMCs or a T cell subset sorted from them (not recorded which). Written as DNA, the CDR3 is TGTGCCAGCAGCTCGCTAGCGCTCTACAATGAGCAGTTCTTC. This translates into CASSSLALYNEQFF.